The 2 T cell receptor beta chains reported below all come from one sample, sequenced in a study of CD8 T cells in Susac syndrome (dated by TCRdb to the late 2010s). The method behind the library was the immunoSEQ multiplex PCR assay. RNA was extracted using the RNeasy kit, and about 0.45 to 1 ug of the RNA was reverse transcribed with random hexamers. TCRdb reprocessed the public reads (quality trimming at Q25 with fastp, clone calling with MiXCR) and kept in-frame beta chains. Rows with one shared CDR3 protein collapse into an entry with the most common genes and DNA. Here the sample has 150,000 or so distinct CDR3 sequences; around 93% occur a single time. 0.14% of the sample is taken by the ten largest. Sequencing input: CD4+ T cells from PBMCs. These receptors all come from a human donor with Susac syndrome.

The rearrangement links TRBV15 to TRBJ2-7, with 13 bases lining up with TRBD2. The J segment lost 4 bases and the V segment lost 0 bases, leaving 9 bases of the junction unmatched. Germline CDR1 is LNHNV and CDR2 is YYDKDF (reference sequence). The CDR3 sequence is 18 residues long. The CDR3 DNA follows: TGTGCCACCAGCAGAGATCCCGCCGGGACTAGCGGGGATTACGAGCAGTACTTC. Protein product: CATSRDPAGTSGDYEQYF.

The chain carries TRBV11-2 and TRBJ2-7; 8 bases are a match to TRBD1. Trimming cost V 2 bases and J 6 bases; bases outside gene matches: 6. The CDR3 contains 14 residues. Germline values: CDR1 SGHAT, CDR2 FQNNGV. The CDR3 loop reads CASSLTRTGSEQYF. DNA of the CDR3: TGTGCCAGCAGCTTAACCCGGACAGGGTCCGAGCAGTACTTC.